The subject of this entry is one TCR beta chain. This sample stems from a study of cytomegalovirus exposure and HLA in healthy donors. Trimming cost V 0 bases and J 1 base, with 6 bases left between them. This CDR3 has 14 residues. Germline loops: CDR1 LGHNA, CDR2 YNFKEQ. PCR was performed using 60 Vbeta and 13 Jbeta primers. Data came from immunoSEQ multiplex PCR; TCRdb stores just in-frame clones and leaves some out. The sample shows 250,000 to 350,000 clones, around 86% of them seen only once. The TCR comes from a man aged 35-49 years in good health and CMV-seropositive. The sequenced sample consisted of PBMCs. The rearrangement joins TRBV4-2 to TRBJ1-1; D is unclear. The CDR3, as DNA: TGTGCCAGCAGCCAAGAAAGGAGGAACACTGAAGCTTTCTTT. The encoded protein is CASSQERRNTEAFF.